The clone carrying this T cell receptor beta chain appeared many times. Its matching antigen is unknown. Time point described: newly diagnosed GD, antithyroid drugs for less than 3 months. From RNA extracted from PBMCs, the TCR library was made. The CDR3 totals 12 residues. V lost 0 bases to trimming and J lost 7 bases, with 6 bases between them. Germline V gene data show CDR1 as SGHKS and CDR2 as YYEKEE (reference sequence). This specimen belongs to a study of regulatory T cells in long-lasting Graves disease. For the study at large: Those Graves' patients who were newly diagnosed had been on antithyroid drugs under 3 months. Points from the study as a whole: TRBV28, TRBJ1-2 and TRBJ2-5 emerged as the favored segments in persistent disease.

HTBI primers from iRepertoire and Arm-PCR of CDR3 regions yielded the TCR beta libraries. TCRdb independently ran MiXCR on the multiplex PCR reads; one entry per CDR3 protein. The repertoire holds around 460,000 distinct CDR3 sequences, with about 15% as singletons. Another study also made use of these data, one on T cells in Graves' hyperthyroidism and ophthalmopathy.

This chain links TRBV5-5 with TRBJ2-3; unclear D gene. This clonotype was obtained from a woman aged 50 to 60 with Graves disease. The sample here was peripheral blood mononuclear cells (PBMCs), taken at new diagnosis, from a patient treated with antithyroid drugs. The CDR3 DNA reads TGTGCCAGCAGCTTGGAAAGATATACGCAGTATTTT. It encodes CASSLERYTQYF.